A single sample is the source of the 26 T cell receptor beta chains below, sequenced in a study of read filtering for tumor transcriptome and immune sequencing. From about 0.4 ug of RNA, a library with molecular barcoded alpha/delta and beta/gamma adaptors was made. TCRdb reanalysed the reads using MiXCR and keeps one entry per CDR3 protein. The table lists about 38,000 distinct CDR3 sequences, 14% of them singletons. The sequencing sample was made of a population of CD138-negative cells sorted from bone marrow. Source of these receptors: a donor aged 40 or older with multiple myeloma.

This clonotype has a single count. Given a far larger clone just one base away, this is likely a sequencing read error. V is TRBV7-9 and J is TRBJ2-7; D unclear. The CDR3 has 13 residues. From germline, CDR1 is SEHNR and CDR2 FQNEAQ (reference sequence). V lost 1 base and J lost 6, with 10 bases in between. DNA for the CDR3: TGTGCCAGCAGCTTAGGCAGGATTGGCGAGCAGTACTTC. This encodes CASSLGRIGEQYF.

This clonotype was observed a handful of times. Because the CDR3 is missing its conserved closing phenylalanine or tryptophan, this is likely a read error. The CDR3 region has the DNA TGTGCCAGCAGCCAAGGCGCTGCGACAGCCAATCAGCCCCAGCATTTA. Protein sequence: CASSQGAATANQPQHL. The chain has TRBV3-1 and TRBJ1-5; perhaps TRBD1 as D (5 bases). Germline CDR1 and CDR2: LGHDT and YNNKEL (reference sequence). The CDR3 is made up of 16 amino acids. The V gene lost 1 base and the J gene lost 3 bases, with 13 bases spanning the gap.

This clonotype was seen repeatedly, ten times or more. The chain carries TRBV4-1 and TRBJ2-1; D not certain. The V and J ends lost 4 bases and 0 bases respectively, with 10 bases between them. The V gene's germline CDR1 is MGHRA and CDR2 YSYEKL. The CDR3 covers 15 residues. The CDR3 reads CASSLKESSYNEQFF. CDR3 coding DNA: TGCGCCAGCAGCCTCAAAGAGAGCTCCTACAATGAGCAGTTCTTC.

Regarding this clonotype: In this CDR3 the conserved last residue, phenylalanine or tryptophan, is missing, so a read error is likely. This sequence joins TRBV28 and TRBJ1-1; D is unresolved. This CDR3 is 12 amino acids long. From germline, CDR1 is MDHEN and CDR2 SYDVKM. The CDR3 is CASSLRGTVAFS. The CDR3 DNA sequence: TGTGCCAGCAGTTTACGAGGCACTGTAGCTTTCTCT.

The table lists this clonotype with many counts. The rearrangement links TRBV5-1 to TRBJ2-2; 9 bases match TRBD1. Germline lookup yields CDR1 SGHRS and CDR2 YFSETQ. This CDR3 has 15 residues. With 4 bases clipped from V and 5 bases from J, the junction kept 6 bases outside the gene matches. The CDR3 region has the DNA TGCGCCAGCAGCAGAGGACAGGGGTTAACCGGGGAGCTGTTTTTT. It specifies CASSRGQGLTGELFF.

This clonotype was counted ten times or more. The chain couples TRBV6-5 to TRBJ1-3, with TRBD1 matching over 12 bases. Germline CDR1 reads MNHEY; CDR2 reads SVGAGI. The CDR3 has 16 residues. V shed 5 bases and J 2 bases; nucleotides not matched to a gene: 4. The CDR3, as DNA: TGTGCCAGCAGTCGCCGGGACAGGGGGCCTGGAAACACCATATATTTT. It yields the protein CASSRRDRGPGNTIYF.

This clonotype turned up a few times. This may stem from a read error, because a much larger clone lies one nucleotide away. The CDR3 nucleotides are TGCGCCAACAGCCAAAGCCTAGCGCAAGAGACCCAGTACTTC. It translates to CANSQSLAQETQYF. The chain uses TRBV4-1 and TRBJ2-5; possibly TRBD2 for D (6 bases). Looked up from germline, CDR1 is MGHRA and CDR2 is YSYEKL. The CDR3 contains 14 residues.

This clonotype was seen repeatedly, ten times or more. The rearrangement uses TRBV9 and TRBJ2-3; D possibly uses TRBD1 or TRBD2 (6 bases each). There are 15 residues in the CDR3. V lost 4 bases and J 0 bases, leaving 12 bases between the germline ends. The germline gives CDR1 SGDLS, CDR2 YYNGEE. CDR3 nucleotide sequence: TGTGCCAGCAGCACCAGAGGGGGGAGCACAGATACGCAGTATTTT. This encodes CASSTRGGSTDTQYF.

This clonotype appeared many times. The rearrangement joins TRBV6-2 or TRBV6-3 to TRBJ2-3; 7 nucleotides align to TRBD1. CDR3 length equals 16 residues. With V trimmed by 6 bases and J by 2 bases, 11 bases remained unmatched. Germline-derived CDR1 and CDR2 are MNHEY and SVGEGT. CDR3 protein: CASRIDRVRDTDTQYF. CDR3 DNA sequence: TGTGCCAGCAGGATAGACAGGGTCCGAGACACAGATACGCAGTATTTT.

This clonotype came up many times. The V call is TRBV28, the J call TRBJ1-6, with D perhaps matching TRBD1 (6 bases). V lost 2 bases and J 9 bases, leaving 14 bases between the germline ends. Per germline, CDR1 MDHEN and CDR2 SYDVKM. The CDR3 is 15 residues long. Written as DNA, the CDR3 is TGTGCCAGCAGTTTAACGGGGGGCCCCAGTTCACCCCTCCACTTT. Residues: CASSLTGGPSSPLHF.

This chain links TRBV5-1 with TRBJ2-5, with 7 bases that match TRBD1. There are 15 residues in the CDR3. V lost 5 bases, J lost 1 base, and 8 bases stayed unmatched. Germline V CDR1 and CDR2: SGHRS, YFSETQ. CDR3 DNA: TGCGCCAGCAGATGGGCCGGGACAGCCCAAGAGACCCAGTACTTC. This sequence encodes CASRWAGTAQETQYF.

This clonotype was counted at least ten times. This chain links TRBV6-2 or TRBV6-3 with TRBJ1-4; 9 bases agree with TRBD1. Germline V gene data show CDR1 as MNHEY and CDR2 as SVGEGT. V shed 2 bases, J shed 8 bases, and the junction held 6 bases outside the gene matches. The CDR3 extends over 15 amino acids. CDR3 amino acids: CASSYAGTGSEKLFF. The CDR3 DNA reads TGTGCCAGCAGTTACGCCGGGACAGGGTCCGAAAAACTGTTTTTT.

In this sample, this clonotype turned up a few times. One end of the junction does not line up with germline, which may come from a read error. The rearrangement links TRBV27 to TRBJ2-6; D may be TRBD1 (5 bases). This CDR3 has 19 residues. The V gene's germline CDR1 is MNHEY and CDR2 SMNVEV (reference sequence). Here the CDR3 DNA reads TGTGCCAGCGGTCACCCCCCGAAAGGGTGGAGCGCTGGGGCCAACGTCCTGACTTTT. Amino acids: CASGHPPKGWSAGANVLTF. The full variable domain, in which reference TRBV27 and TRBJ2-6 provide the parts outside the CDR3, is EAQVTQNPRYLITVTGKKLTVTCSQNMNHEYMSWYRQDPGLGLRQIYYSMNVEVTDKGDVPEGYKVSRKEKRNFPLILESPSPNQTSLYFCASGHPPKGWSAGANVLTFGAGSRLTVL.

This clonotype was picked up many times. This chain uses TRBV5-1 with TRBJ1-1; 8 nucleotides align to TRBD1. CDR1 SGHRS and CDR2 YFSETQ come from the germline V gene. The CDR3 has 14 amino acids. J was trimmed by 3 bases and V by 5 bases; bases with no gene match: 6. CDR3 loop: CASRGQGRDTEAFF. The CDR3 DNA is TGCGCCAGCAGAGGACAGGGAAGGGACACTGAAGCTTTCTTT.

There are many counts of this clonotype. The chain couples TRBV2 to TRBJ1-1; TRBD1 agrees at 9 bases. The CDR3 extends over 13 amino acids. Germline CDR1 SNHLY, CDR2 FYNNEI. The V segment lost 4 bases and the J segment 6 bases; nucleotides outside the gene matches: 3. The CDR3 nucleotides read TGTGCCAGCAGTGGGGACAGGGTCCCTGAAGCTTTCTTT. The encoded protein is CASSGDRVPEAFF.

This clonotype was picked up many times. The V call is TRBV6-2 or TRBV6-3, the J call TRBJ1-5; TRBD1 is a possible D gene (5 bases). CDR1 MNHEY and CDR2 SVGEGT come from the germline V gene. The V end was cut by 10 bases, the J end by 0 bases, with 19 bases between. The CDR3 spans 16 residues. The CDR3 reads CATFRGGVLSNQPQHF. Here the CDR3 DNA reads TGTGCCACATTTAGGGGAGGGGTCCTTAGCAATCAGCCCCAGCATTTT.

The chain carries TRBV20-1 and TRBJ2-3, with a tentative D call TRBD1 (5 bases). Trimming pared 8 bases from V and 4 bases from J, leaving 13 bases between. The CDR3 is 12 residues long. Germline V gene lookup returns CDR1 DFQATT and CDR2 SNEGSKA (reference sequence). CDR3 residues: CSCRALSDTQYF. The CDR3 region has the DNA TGCAGTTGCAGGGCACTGTCAGATACGCAGTATTTT.

This clonotype appeared many times. The V call is TRBV7-3, the J call TRBJ2-2; D gene ambiguous. The CDR3 spans 12 residues. From germline, CDR1 is SGHTA and CDR2 FQGTGA. Trimming removed 4 bases from V and 3 bases from J, with 3 bases in between. The CDR3 nucleotides are TGTGCCAGCAGCTCTTACACCGGGGAGCTGTTTTTT. Translating gives CASSSYTGELFF.

The table lists this clonotype with a few counts. With a much larger clone just one base away, this may be a read error. The rearrangement links TRBV20-1 to TRBJ2-1; no reliable D call. The CDR3 is 13 amino acids. The germline CDR1 and CDR2 sequences are DFQATT and SNEGSKA (reference sequence). CDR3 residues: CSARWLVPNGQFF. The CDR3 DNA is TGCAGTGCTAGATGGTTAGTTCCCAATGGGCAGTTCTTC.

This clonotype showed up many times. The chain uses TRBV12-3 or TRBV12-4 and TRBJ2-1; 7 bases are shared with TRBD2. The CDR3 extends over 15 amino acids. The trim removed 2 bases at V and 2 bases at J, leaving 3 bases unmatched. Written as DNA, the CDR3 is TGTGCCAGCAGTTTAAGCAGCGGGGCCTACAATGAGCAGTTCTTC. Amino acid sequence: CASSLSSGAYNEQFF.

This clonotype was detected many times. The V gene is TRBV3-1, the J gene TRBJ1-6, with D perhaps TRBD1 (5 bases). CDR1 is LGHDT and CDR2 is YNNKEL in the germline V gene (reference sequence). The CDR3 contains 17 residues. V was clipped by 0 bases and J by 3 bases, with 12 bases between them. CDR3 loop: CASSQEGQQLYNSPLHF. The CDR3 coding sequence is TGTGCCAGCAGCCAAGAGGGGCAACAGCTCTATAATTCACCCCTCCACTTT.

The chain couples TRBV28 to TRBJ1-1; D is uncertain. Germline CDR1 and CDR2: MDHEN and SYDVKM. The CDR3 is 14 residues long. V gave up 3 bases and J gave up 4 bases, with 12 bases separating them. CDR3 coding DNA: TGTGCCAGCAGTTTTGGCGGACGGTTCACTGAAGCTTTCTTT. It translates to CASSFGGRFTEAFF.

This clonotype was seen ten or more times. V and J are TRBV6-5 and TRBJ2-7; 8 bases are shared with TRBD1. Germline lookup yields CDR1 MNHEY and CDR2 SVGAGI. J was trimmed by 0 bases and V by 4 bases; bases with no gene match: 5. CDR3 length: 15 amino acids. The CDR3 sequence is CASSFGTGLSYEQYF. The DNA for the CDR3 is TGTGCCAGCAGTTTCGGGACAGGACTCTCCTACGAGCAGTACTTC.

This clonotype occurred many times. V gene TRBV30 combines with J gene TRBJ2-1; 8 positions match TRBD2. Unmatched junction bases numbered 4, after V lost 5 bases and J lost 4 bases. This CDR3 comprises 13 residues. In germline, CDR1 is GTSNPN, CDR2 SVGIG (reference sequence). The DNA of the CDR3 is TGTGCCTGGGTGGCTAGCGGGTACAATGAGCAGTTCTTC. Its protein is CAWVASGYNEQFF.

In its sample, this clonotype was seen many times. The chain combines TRBV7-6 with TRBJ2-5; weak D call: TRBD1 (6 bases). The V and J ends lost 0 bases and 5 bases respectively, with 10 bases between them. This CDR3 contains 14 residues. The germline CDR1 and CDR2 sequences are SGHVS and FNYEAQ. The CDR3, as DNA: TGTGCCAGCAGCTTAGCGCCCAGGGGTGAGACCCAGTACTTC. Amino acids: CASSLAPRGETQYF.

This clonotype has ten or more counts. The chain joins TRBV12-3 or TRBV12-4 to TRBJ2-7, with D maybe TRBD1 (5 bases). The CDR3 is made up of 14 amino acids. Trimming took 3 bases from V and 6 from J, leaving 15 bases between them. Here the CDR3 DNA reads TGTGCCAGCAGTTTGTTCTCACAGGCTTTCGAGCAGTACTTC. Translation gives CASSLFSQAFEQYF.